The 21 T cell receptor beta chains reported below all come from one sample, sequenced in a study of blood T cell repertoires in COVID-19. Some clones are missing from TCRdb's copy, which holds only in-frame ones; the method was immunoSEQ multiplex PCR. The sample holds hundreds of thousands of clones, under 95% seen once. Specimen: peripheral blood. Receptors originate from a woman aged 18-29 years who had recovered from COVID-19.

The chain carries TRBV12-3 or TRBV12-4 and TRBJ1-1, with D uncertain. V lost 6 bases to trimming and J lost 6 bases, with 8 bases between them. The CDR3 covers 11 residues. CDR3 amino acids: CASSWRAEAFF. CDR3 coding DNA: TGTGCCAGCAGCTGGAGGGCTGAAGCTTTCTTT.

The CDR3 reads CASSQEFDYRGTDTQYF. CDR3 bases: TGCGCCAGCAGCCAAGAATTTGACTATCGGGGCACAGATACGCAGTATTTT. The chain has TRBV4-3 and TRBJ2-3, with D perhaps matching TRBD2 (5 bases). Germline values: CDR1 LGHNA, CDR2 YSLEER. The CDR3 runs to 17 residues. V gave up 0 bases and J gave up 1 base, with 14 bases separating them.

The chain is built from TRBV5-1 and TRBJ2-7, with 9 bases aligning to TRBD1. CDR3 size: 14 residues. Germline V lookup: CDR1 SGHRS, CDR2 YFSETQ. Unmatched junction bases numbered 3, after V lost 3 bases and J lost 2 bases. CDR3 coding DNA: TGCGCCAGCAGCTCGGGGACAGGGACCTACGAGCAGTACGTC. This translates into CASSSGTGTYEQYV.

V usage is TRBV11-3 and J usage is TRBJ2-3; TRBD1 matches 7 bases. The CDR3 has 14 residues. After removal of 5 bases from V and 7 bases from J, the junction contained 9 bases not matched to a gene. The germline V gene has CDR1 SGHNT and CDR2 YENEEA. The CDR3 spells CASSPLDRHHTQYF. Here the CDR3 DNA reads TGTGCCAGCAGCCCGTTGGACAGGCACCATACGCAGTATTTT.

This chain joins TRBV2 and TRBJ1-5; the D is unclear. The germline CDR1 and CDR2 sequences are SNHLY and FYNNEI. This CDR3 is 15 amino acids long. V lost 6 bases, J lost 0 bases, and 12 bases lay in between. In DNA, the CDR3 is TGTGCCAGCAGATCCAGAGGCCTTAGCAATCAGCCCCAGCATTTT. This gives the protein CASRSRGLSNQPQHF.

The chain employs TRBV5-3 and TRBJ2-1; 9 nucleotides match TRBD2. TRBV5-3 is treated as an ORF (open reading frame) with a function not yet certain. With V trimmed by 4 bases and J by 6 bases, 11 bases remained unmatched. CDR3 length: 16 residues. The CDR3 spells CARSPPGTSLVNEQFF. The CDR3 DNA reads TGTGCCAGAAGCCCCCCCGGGACTAGCTTGGTCAATGAGCAGTTCTTC.

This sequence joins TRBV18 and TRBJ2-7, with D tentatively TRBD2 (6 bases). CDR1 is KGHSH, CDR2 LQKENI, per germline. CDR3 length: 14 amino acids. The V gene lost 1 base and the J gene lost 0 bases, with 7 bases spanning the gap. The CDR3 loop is CASSPLGGSYEQYV. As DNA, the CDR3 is TGTGCCAGCTCACCACTCGGGGGCTCCTACGAGCAGTACGTC.

Here the CDR3 DNA reads TGTGCCAGTAGTAACAGGGGGCCGGTCACCGGGGAGCTGTTTTTT. Its protein is CASSNRGPVTGELFF. This chain uses TRBV19 with TRBJ2-2, with 9 bases matching TRBD1. This CDR3 region has 15 residues. Germline CDR1 is LNHDA and CDR2 is SQIVND (reference sequence). The V gene end was trimmed by 4 bases and the J gene end by 4 bases; junction bases not matched to a gene: 4.

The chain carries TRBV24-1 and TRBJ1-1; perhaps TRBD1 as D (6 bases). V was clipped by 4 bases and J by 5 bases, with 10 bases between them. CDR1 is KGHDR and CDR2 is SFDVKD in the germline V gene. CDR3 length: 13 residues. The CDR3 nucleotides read TGTGCCACCAGTGACCTTGACAGGACTGAAGCTTTCTTT. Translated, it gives CATSDLDRTEAFF.

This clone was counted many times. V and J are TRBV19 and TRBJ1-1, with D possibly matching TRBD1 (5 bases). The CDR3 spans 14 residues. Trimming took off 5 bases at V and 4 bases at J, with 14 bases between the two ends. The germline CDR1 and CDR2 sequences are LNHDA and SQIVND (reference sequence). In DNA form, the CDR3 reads TGTGCCAGTAGTTGGGGCAGGGCGGCCACTGAAGCTTTCTTT. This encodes CASSWGRAATEAFF.

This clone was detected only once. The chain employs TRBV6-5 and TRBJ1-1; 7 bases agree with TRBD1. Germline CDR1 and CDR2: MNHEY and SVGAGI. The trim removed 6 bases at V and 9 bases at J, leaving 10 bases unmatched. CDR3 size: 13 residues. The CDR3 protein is CASRAHGQVQAFF. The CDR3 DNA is TGTGCCAGCAGAGCCCATGGACAGGTCCAAGCTTTCTTT.

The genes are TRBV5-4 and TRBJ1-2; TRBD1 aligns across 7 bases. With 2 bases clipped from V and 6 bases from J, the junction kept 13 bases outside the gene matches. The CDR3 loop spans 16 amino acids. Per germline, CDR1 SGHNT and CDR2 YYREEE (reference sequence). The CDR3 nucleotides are TGTGCCAGCAGCTTATACAGGGGCGGGTATGGGGATGGCTACACCTTC. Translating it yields CASSLYRGGYGDGYTF.

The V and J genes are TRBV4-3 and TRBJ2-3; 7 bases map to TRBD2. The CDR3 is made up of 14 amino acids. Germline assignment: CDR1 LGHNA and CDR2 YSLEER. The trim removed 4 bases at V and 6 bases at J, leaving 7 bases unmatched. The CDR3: CASSPTSHLDTQYF. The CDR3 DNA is TGCGCCAGCAGCCCGACTAGCCACCTGGATACGCAGTATTTT.

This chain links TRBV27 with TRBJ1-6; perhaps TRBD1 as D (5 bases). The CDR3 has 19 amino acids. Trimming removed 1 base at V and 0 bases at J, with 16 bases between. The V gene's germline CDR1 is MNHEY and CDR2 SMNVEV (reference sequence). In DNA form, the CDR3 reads TGTGCCAGCAGTTTATGGGCCAGGGTATCGAGCTCCTATAATTCACCCCTCCACTTT. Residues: CASSLWARVSSSYNSPLHF.

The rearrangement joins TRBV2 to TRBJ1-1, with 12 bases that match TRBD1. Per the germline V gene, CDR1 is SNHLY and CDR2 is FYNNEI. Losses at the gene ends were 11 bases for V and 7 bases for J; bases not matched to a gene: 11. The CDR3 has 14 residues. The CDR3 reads CAGTRDRGPGEAFF. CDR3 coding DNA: TGTGCCGGAACAAGGGACAGGGGGCCTGGTGAAGCTTTCTTT.

The CDR3 coding sequence is TGTGCCAGCTCGACTAGCGTGAACACCGGGGAGCTGTTTTTT. This codes for CASSTSVNTGELFF. The chain carries TRBV18 and TRBJ2-2, with 8 bases that match TRBD2. CDR1 KGHSH and CDR2 LQKENI come from the germline V gene. This CDR3 has 14 residues. With 6 bases clipped from V and 1 base from J, the junction kept 1 base outside the gene matches. Full variable domain (rest looked up from reference TRBV18 and TRBJ2-2): NAGVMQNPRHLVRRRGQEARLRCSPMKGHSHVYWYRQLPEEGLKFMVYLQKENIIDESGMPKERFSAEFPKEGPSILRIQQVVRGDSAAYFCASSTSVNTGELFFGEGSRLTVL.

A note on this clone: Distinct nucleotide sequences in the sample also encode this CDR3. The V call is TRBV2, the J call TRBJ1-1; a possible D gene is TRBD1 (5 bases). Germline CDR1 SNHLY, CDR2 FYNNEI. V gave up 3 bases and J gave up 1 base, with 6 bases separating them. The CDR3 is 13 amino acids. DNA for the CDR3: TGTGCCAGCAGTGAGCAGGGGAACACTGAAGCTTTCTTT. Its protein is CASSEQGNTEAFF. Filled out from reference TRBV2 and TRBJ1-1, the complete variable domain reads EPEVTQTPSHQVTQMGQEVILRCVPISNHLYFYWYRQILGQKVEFLVSFYNNEISEKSEIFDDQFSVERPDGSNFTLKIRSTKLEDSAMYFCASSEQGNTEAFFGQGTRLTVV.

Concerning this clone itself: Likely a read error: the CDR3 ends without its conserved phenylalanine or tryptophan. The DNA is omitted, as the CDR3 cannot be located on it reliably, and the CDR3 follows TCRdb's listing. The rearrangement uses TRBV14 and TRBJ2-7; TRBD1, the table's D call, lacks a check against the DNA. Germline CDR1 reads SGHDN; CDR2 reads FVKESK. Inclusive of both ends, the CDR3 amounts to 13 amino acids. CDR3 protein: CASSPDLSDRTQG.

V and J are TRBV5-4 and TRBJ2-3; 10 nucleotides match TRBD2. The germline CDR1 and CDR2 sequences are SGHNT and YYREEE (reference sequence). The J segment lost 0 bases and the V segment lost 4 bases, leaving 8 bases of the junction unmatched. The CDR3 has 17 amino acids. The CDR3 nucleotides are TGTGCCAGCAGCACCCGCCTAGCGGGAGTAAGCACAGATACGCAGTATTTT. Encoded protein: CASSTRLAGVSTDTQYF.

CDR3 DNA sequence: TGTGCCAGCAGCCTTAGCGGGAGGGGCGACAATGAGCAGTTCTTC. It encodes CASSLSGRGDNEQFF. The chain uses TRBV4-2 and TRBJ2-1, with 11 bases that match TRBD2. From germline, CDR1 is LGHNA and CDR2 YNFKEQ. The CDR3 sequence is 15 residues long. J gave up 5 bases and V 4 bases, and 4 bases lay outside the gene matches.

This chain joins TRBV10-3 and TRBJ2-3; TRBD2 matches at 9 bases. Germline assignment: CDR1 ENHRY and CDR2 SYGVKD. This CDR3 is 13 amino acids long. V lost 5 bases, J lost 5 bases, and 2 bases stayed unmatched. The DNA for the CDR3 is TGTGCCATCAGTCCACTAGCGGGAGATACGCAGTATTTT. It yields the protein CAISPLAGDTQYF.